The 6 T cell receptor beta chains below all came from one sample that was sequenced in a study of T-cell memory formation after mild COVID-19 (dated by TCRdb to the early 2020s). The method behind the library was 5' RACE. The sample was run on an Illumina NovaSeq 6000. The raw public data were reprocessed by TCRdb itself: fastp quality trimming at Q25, MiXCR clonotype calling, in-frame beta chains only. Rows with one shared CDR3 protein collapse into an entry with the most common genes and DNA. This sample is represented by around 150,000 distinct CDR3 sequences; roughly 10% of them were singletons. Approximately 3.8% of the sample is held by the ten biggest clonotypes. The sequencing sample was made of PBMCs or a T cell subset sorted from them (not recorded which). The receptors were sampled from a man aged 18 to 35 who had mild COVID-19 (a few samples of this study predate the infection). The sample titles of this study are shuffled in the database, so cell type and time point are left out; the donor was told from shared clones.

There are a few counts of this clonotype. CDR3 sequence (DNA): TGTGCCAGCAGCCGAAGCGGGCTCACAAGGGATACGCAGTATTTT. Its protein is CASSRSGLTRDTQYF. This chain joins TRBV7-2 and TRBJ2-3, with D tentatively TRBD2 (6 bases). CDR1 SGHTA and CDR2 FQGNSA come from the germline V gene. This CDR3 region has 15 residues. V was shortened by 5 bases and J by 6 bases, with 18 bases between the two germline ends.

This chain joins TRBV20-1 and TRBJ1-6; 9 nucleotides align to TRBD1. The length of the CDR3 is 15 residues. After removal of 6 bases from V and 9 bases from J, the junction contained 12 bases not matched to a gene. The germline gives CDR1 DFQATT, CDR2 SNEGSKA (reference sequence). CDR3 in DNA: TGCAGTGCCAAAACGTGGGACAGGGTGGCTTCACCCCTCCACTTT. Translating gives CSAKTWDRVASPLHF.

The chain joins TRBV6-2 or TRBV6-3 to TRBJ1-2; no reliable D call. This CDR3 has 11 residues. Germline V lookup: CDR1 MNHEY, CDR2 SVGEGT. The ends were cut back, 6 bases at V and 8 bases at J, with 10 bases in the middle. The CDR3 protein is CASSGNRGYTF. Here the CDR3 DNA reads TGTGCCAGCAGCGGTAACCGCGGCTACACCTTC.

By sample fraction, this clonotype is medium-sized. The chain combines TRBV7-2 with TRBJ1-4; D is perhaps TRBD1 (6 bases). Germline lookup yields CDR1 SGHTA and CDR2 FQGNSA. The CDR3 covers 15 residues. V was trimmed by 2 bases and J by 0 bases, leaving 7 bases between them. The CDR3 spells CASSLTGSTNEKLFF. Written as DNA, the CDR3 is TGTGCCAGCAGCTTAACAGGGTCAACTAATGAAAAACTGTTTTTT.

This clonotype was counted ten times or more. The rearrangement joins TRBV29-1 to TRBJ2-3; D might be TRBD1 (5 bases). The CDR3 runs 14 residues. Looked up from germline, CDR1 is SQVTM and CDR2 is ANQGSEA. V was shortened by 2 bases and J by 6 bases, with 15 bases between the two germline ends. The CDR3 DNA sequence: TGCAGCGTTGAAACGCAGGGATCAATGGATACGCAGTATTTT. Protein product: CSVETQGSMDTQYF.

The chain employs TRBV7-9 and TRBJ2-3, with 11 bases lining up with TRBD2. Germline lookup yields CDR1 SEHNR and CDR2 FQNEAQ (reference sequence). The V gene end was trimmed by 3 bases and the J gene end by 5 bases; junction bases not matched to a gene: 4. The CDR3 covers 15 residues. Here the CDR3 reads CASSLLAGGRDTQYF. CDR3 coding DNA: TGTGCCAGCAGCTTGCTAGCGGGGGGAAGAGATACGCAGTATTTT.